One sample yielded the 12 T cell receptor beta chains listed below, sequenced in a study of blood T cells in healthy people across ages. Together with a sample-barcoded 5' primer, a J-beta primer mix was included in a second PCR lasting about 6 to 11 cycles. TCRdb itself ran the 5' RACE reads through MiXCR, one entry per CDR3 protein. Of more than 1.4 million distinct CDR3 sequences in the sample, around two fifths were seen once. Sequenced sample: blood. Receptors were obtained from a woman between 18 and 30 years old in good health.

The chain employs TRBV9 and TRBJ2-7; TRBD1 matches 7 bases. V lost 2 bases, J lost 2 bases, and 7 bases stayed unmatched. Germline CDR1 SGDLS, CDR2 YYNGEE. The CDR3 covers 15 residues. The CDR3 coding sequence is TGTGCCAGCAGCGTTACAGGACAGGACCCCTACGAGCAGTACTTC. It codes for CASSVTGQDPYEQYF.

The genes are TRBV5-1 and TRBJ2-7; perhaps TRBD1 as D (6 bases). Germline V gene sequence: CDR1 SGHRS, CDR2 YFSETQ. V shed 7 bases and J shed 5 bases, with 16 bases lying between them. The CDR3 has 13 amino acids. CDR3 sequence reads: CASAGTTPDEQYF. The DNA of the CDR3 is TGCGCCAGCGCCGGGACAACACCGGACGAGCAGTACTTC. Complete variable domain (other parts from reference TRBV5-1 and TRBJ2-7): KAGVTQTPRYLIKTRGQQVTLSCSPISGHRSVSWYQQTPGQGLQFLFEYFSETQRNKGNFPGRFSGRQFSNSRSEMNVSTLELGDSALYLCASAGTTPDEQYFGPGTRLTVT.

The V call is TRBV11-1, the J call TRBJ2-7; D is perhaps TRBD2 (6 bases). Germline values: CDR1 SGHAT, CDR2 FQDESV (reference sequence). The CDR3 is made up of 16 amino acids. The V gene lost 4 bases and the J gene lost 2 bases, with 18 bases spanning the gap. The CDR3 region is CASSSPRDLPTYEQYF. CDR3 bases: TGTGCCAGCAGCTCTCCGCGGGACCTACCTACCTACGAGCAGTACTTC.

In its sample, this clonotype was seen many times. In DNA, the CDR3 is TGCAGTGCTAGAGGACTGAGCGGAACCTACGAGCAGTACTTC. It specifies CSARGLSGTYEQYF. The rearrangement uses TRBV20-1 and TRBJ2-7; a possible D gene is TRBD2 (5 bases). CDR1 is DFQATT and CDR2 is SNEGSKA in the germline V gene (reference sequence). The V end was cut by 1 base, the J end by 2 bases, with 12 bases between. The CDR3 extends over 14 amino acids.

The chain is built from TRBV12-3 or TRBV12-4 and TRBJ1-1; D is unresolved. V was cut by 1 base and J by 4 bases, with 16 bases left in between. This CDR3 is 16 amino acids long. CDR3 region: CASSLDEFIRPTEAFF. The CDR3 region has the DNA TGTGCCAGCAGTTTAGACGAATTTATTCGACCCACTGAAGCTTTCTTT.

This chain uses TRBV20-1 with TRBJ2-5; possible D gene TRBD2, 5 bases. There are 12 residues in the CDR3. Between the trimmed V and J ends, which lost 3 bases and 11 bases, there was a span of 16 bases. Germline V gene data show CDR1 as DFQATT and CDR2 as SNEGSKA (reference sequence). For the CDR3, the DNA is TGCAGTGCTAGCCCGGGGAATTCGGAGCAGTACTTC. Residues: CSASPGNSEQYF.

This clonotype was seen once. The chain is built from TRBV6-2 or TRBV6-3 and TRBJ1-5, with D maybe TRBD1 (5 bases). The germline V gene encodes CDR1 MNHEY and CDR2 SVGEGT. CDR3 length equals 15 residues. The V end lost 5 bases, the J end lost 5 bases, and 16 bases lay between the germline ends. CDR3: CASSPGPGGDQPQHF. The CDR3 nucleotides read TGTGCCAGCAGTCCGGGGCCGGGGGGAGATCAGCCCCAGCATTTT.

For the CDR3, the DNA is TGTGCCAGCAGCGCGGGGACACCAGATACGCAGTATTTT. Translation gives CASSAGTPDTQYF. The chain links TRBV7-9 to TRBJ2-3; D is possibly TRBD1 or TRBD2 (6 bases each). Germline assignment: CDR1 SEHNR and CDR2 FQNEAQ (reference sequence). The CDR3 covers 13 residues. V was trimmed by 5 bases and J by 4 bases, leaving 10 bases between them. Full variable domain (missing parts from reference TRBV7-9 and TRBJ2-3): DTGVSQNPRHKITKRGQNVTFRCDPISEHNRLYWYRQTLGQGPEFLTYFQNEAQLEKSRLLSDRFSAERPKGSFSTLEIQRTEQGDSAMYLCASSAGTPDTQYFGPGTRLTVL.

The chain combines TRBV6-5 with TRBJ2-1; TRBD1 matches at 8 bases. The CDR3 consists of 16 residues. J lost 3 bases, V lost 0 bases, and 4 bases had no gene match. Germline lookup yields CDR1 MNHEY and CDR2 SVGAGI. The DNA of the CDR3 is TGTGCCAGCAGTTACTCGAACAGGGGGATCTACAATGAGCAGTTCTTC. Translated: CASSYSNRGIYNEQFF.

This clonotype showed up just a few times. V usage is TRBV9 and J usage is TRBJ1-4, with D hard to call. V gave up 2 bases and J gave up 5 bases, with 10 bases separating them. Per germline, CDR1 SGDLS and CDR2 YYNGEE. The CDR3 loop spans 14 amino acids. CDR3 DNA: TGTGCCAGCAGCGTGGGCGGTTCCAATGAAAAACTGTTTTTT. It yields the protein CASSVGGSNEKLFF. Combining the CDR3 with reference TRBV9 and TRBJ1-4 gives the whole variable domain DSGVTQTPKHLITATGQRVTLRCSPRSGDLSVYWYQQSLDQGLQFLIQYYNGEERAKGNILERFSAQQFPDLHSELNLSSLELGDSALYFCASSVGGSNEKLFFGSGTQLSVL.

The chain employs TRBV6-1 and TRBJ1-5; D perhaps matches TRBD1 (5 bases). Per germline, CDR1 MNHNS and CDR2 SASEGT. Trimming pared 0 bases from V and 6 bases from J, leaving 15 bases between. The CDR3 is 16 amino acids. The CDR3 reads CASSEAPGADGQPQHF. The CDR3 nucleotides read TGTGCCAGCAGTGAAGCGCCCGGGGCTGACGGTCAGCCCCAGCATTTT.

Notes on this clonotype: A read error may account for a junction end that differs from germline. This chain joins TRBV7-9 and TRBJ2-1, with TRBD2 matching over 10 bases. CDR3 length: 15 residues. In germline, CDR1 is SEHNR, CDR2 FQNEAQ (reference sequence). The CDR3 protein is CASSLAGAIDNEQFF. In DNA form, the CDR3 reads TGTGCCAGCAGCCTAGCGGGGGCCATCGACAATGAGCAGTTCTTC.